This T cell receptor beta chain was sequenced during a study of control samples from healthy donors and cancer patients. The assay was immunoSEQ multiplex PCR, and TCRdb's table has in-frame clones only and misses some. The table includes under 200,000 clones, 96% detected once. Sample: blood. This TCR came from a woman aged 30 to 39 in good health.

The CDR3 is CASSLGTDIYF. CDR3 coding DNA: TGTGCCAGCAGTTTAGGGACCGACATATACTTC. J is TRBJ2-7 and V is TRBV12-3 or TRBV12-4; D unclear. Trimming stripped 1 base from V and 13 bases from J, with 11 bases between. CDR3 length: 11 amino acids.